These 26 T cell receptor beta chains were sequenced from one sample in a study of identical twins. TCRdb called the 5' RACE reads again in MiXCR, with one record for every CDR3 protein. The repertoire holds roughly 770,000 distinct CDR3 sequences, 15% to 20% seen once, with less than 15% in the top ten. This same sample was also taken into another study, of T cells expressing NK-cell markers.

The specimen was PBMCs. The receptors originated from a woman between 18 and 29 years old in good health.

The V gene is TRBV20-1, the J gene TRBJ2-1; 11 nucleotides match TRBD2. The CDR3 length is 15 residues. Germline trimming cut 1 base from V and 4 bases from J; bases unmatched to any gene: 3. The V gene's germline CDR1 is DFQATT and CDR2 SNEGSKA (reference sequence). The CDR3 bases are TGCAGTGCTAGAGTTAGCGGGGGGGGTTACAATGAGCAGTTCTTC. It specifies CSARVSGGGYNEQFF.

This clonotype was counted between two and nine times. CDR3 sequence: CATSRGPIGNGRHGYTF. The CDR3, as DNA: TGTGCCACCAGCAGGGGTCCGATCGGAAACGGTAGACATGGCTACACCTTC. This chain connects TRBV15 to TRBJ1-2; D uncertain. V lost 3 bases and J 6 bases, leaving 23 bases between the germline ends. In germline, CDR1 is LNHNV, CDR2 YYDKDF (reference sequence). This CDR3 contains 17 residues. Based on the CDR3 plus reference TRBV15 and TRBJ1-2, the full variable domain is DAMVIQNPRYQVTQFGKPVTLSCSQTLNHNVMYWYQQKSSQAPKLLFHYYDKDFNNEADTPDNFQSRRPNTSFCFLDIRSPGLGDTAMYLCATSRGPIGNGRHGYTFGSGTRLTVV.

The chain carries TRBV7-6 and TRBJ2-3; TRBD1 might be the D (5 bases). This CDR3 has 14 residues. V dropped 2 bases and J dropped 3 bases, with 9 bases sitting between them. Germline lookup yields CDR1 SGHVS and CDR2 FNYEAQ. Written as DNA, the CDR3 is TGTGCCAGCAGCTTAAGCCAGGGAACAGATACGCAGTATTTT. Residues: CASSLSQGTDTQYF.

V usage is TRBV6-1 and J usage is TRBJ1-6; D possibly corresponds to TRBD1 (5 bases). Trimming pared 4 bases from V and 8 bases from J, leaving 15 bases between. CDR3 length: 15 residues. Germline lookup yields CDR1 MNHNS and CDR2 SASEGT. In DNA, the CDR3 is TGTGCCAGCAGTGTCCGGGACGGATATGATTCACCCCTCCACTTT. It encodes CASSVRDGYDSPLHF.

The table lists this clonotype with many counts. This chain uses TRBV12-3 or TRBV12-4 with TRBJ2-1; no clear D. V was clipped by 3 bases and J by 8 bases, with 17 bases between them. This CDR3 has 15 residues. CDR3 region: CASSFVTSARHEQFF. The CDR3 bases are TGTGCCAGCAGTTTTGTTACATCCGCCCGCCATGAGCAGTTCTTC.

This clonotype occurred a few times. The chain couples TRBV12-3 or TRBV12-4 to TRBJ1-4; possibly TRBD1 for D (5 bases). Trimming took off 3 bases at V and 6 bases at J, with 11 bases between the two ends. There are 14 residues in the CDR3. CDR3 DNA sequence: TGTGCCAGCAGTTTTGCCGGGGGGGATGAAAAACTGTTTTTT. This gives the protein CASSFAGGDEKLFF.

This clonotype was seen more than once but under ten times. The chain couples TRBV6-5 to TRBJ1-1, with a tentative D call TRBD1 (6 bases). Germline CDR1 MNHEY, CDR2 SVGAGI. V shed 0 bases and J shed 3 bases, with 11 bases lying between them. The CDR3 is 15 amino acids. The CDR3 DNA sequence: TGTGCCAGCAGTTACTCCCACAGGGTGGACACTGAAGCTTTCTTT. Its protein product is CASSYSHRVDTEAFF.

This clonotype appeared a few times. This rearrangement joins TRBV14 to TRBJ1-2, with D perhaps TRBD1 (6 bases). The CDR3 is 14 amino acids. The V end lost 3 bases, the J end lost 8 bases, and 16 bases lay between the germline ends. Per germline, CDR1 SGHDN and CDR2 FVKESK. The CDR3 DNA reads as TGTGCCAGCAGCCATCAACAGGGAGTGGGCGGCTACACCTTC. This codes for CASSHQQGVGGYTF. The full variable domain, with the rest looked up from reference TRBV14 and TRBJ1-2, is EAGVTQFPSHSVIEKGQTVTLRCDPISGHDNLYWYRRVMGKEIKFLLHFVKESKQDESGMPNNRFLAERTGGTYSTLKVQPAELEDSGVYFCASSHQQGVGGYTFGSGTRLTVV.

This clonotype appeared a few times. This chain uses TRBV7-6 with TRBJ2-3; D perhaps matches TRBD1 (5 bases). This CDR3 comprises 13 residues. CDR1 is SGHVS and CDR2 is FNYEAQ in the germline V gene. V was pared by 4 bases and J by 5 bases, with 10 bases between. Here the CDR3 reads CASSYIRVDTQYF. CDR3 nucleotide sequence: TGTGCCAGCAGCTACATCAGGGTAGATACGCAGTATTTT.

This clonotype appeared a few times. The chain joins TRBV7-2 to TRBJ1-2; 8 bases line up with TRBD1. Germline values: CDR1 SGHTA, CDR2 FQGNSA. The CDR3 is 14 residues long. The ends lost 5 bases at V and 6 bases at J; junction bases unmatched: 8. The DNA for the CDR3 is TGTGCCAGCAGCCCCTTACAGGGGGTTAATGGCTACACCTTC. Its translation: CASSPLQGVNGYTF.

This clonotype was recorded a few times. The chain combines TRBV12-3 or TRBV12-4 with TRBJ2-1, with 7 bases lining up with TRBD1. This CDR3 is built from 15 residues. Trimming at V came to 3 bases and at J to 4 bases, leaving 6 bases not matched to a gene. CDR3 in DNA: TGTGCCAGCAGTTTCAGCAGGGGGATATACAATGAGCAGTTCTTC. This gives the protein CASSFSRGIYNEQFF.

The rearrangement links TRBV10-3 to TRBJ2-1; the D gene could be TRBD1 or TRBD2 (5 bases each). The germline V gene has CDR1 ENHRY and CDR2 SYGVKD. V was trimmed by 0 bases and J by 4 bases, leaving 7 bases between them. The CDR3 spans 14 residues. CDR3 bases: TGTGCCATCAGTGAGTCGGGACCGTACAATGAGCAGTTCTTC. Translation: CAISESGPYNEQFF.

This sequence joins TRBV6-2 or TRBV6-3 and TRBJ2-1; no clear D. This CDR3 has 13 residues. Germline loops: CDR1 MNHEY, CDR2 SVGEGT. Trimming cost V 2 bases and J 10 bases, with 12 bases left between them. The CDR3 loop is CASSYRVAGEQFF. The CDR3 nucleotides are TGTGCCAGCAGTTACAGAGTAGCTGGGGAGCAGTTCTTC.

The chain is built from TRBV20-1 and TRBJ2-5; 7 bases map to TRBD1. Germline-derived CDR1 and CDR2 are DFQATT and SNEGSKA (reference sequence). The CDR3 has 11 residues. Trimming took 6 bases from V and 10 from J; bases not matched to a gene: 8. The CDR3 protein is CSARQGWDQYF. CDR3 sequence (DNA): TGCAGTGCCCGACAGGGTTGGGACCAGTACTTC.

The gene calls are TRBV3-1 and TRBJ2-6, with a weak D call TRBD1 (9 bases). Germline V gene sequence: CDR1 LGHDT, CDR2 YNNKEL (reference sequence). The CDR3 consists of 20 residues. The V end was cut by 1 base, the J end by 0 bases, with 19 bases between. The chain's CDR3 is CASSQAPGGTGYSGANVLTF. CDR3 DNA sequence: TGTGCCAGCAGCCAAGCCCCGGGAGGGACAGGGTACTCTGGGGCCAACGTCCTGACTTTC.

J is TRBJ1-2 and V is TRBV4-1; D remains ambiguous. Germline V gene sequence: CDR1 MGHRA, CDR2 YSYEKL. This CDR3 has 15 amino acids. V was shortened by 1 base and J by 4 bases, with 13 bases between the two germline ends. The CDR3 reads CASSQAPGSAYGYTF. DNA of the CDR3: TGCGCCAGCAGCCAAGCCCCCGGCAGTGCCTATGGCTACACCTTC.

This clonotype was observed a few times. The CDR3 sequence is CAVRDRGDQPQHF. CDR3 nucleotide sequence: TGTGCCGTCCGGGACAGGGGGGATCAGCCCCAGCATTTT. The chain joins TRBV10-3 to TRBJ1-5; 11 bases are a match to TRBD1. This CDR3 is 13 amino acids long. The germline V gene has CDR1 ENHRY and CDR2 SYGVKD. V lost 11 bases and J lost 5; bases outside the gene matches: 5.

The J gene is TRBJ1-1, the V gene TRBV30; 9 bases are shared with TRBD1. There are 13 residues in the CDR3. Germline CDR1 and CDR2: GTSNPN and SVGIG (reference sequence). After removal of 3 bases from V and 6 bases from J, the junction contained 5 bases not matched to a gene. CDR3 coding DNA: TGTGCCTGGAGCCGGGACAGGGTGGCTGAAGCTTTCTTT. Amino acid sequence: CAWSRDRVAEAFF.

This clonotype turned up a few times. The CDR3 DNA is TGCGCCAGCAGCTCTGCCCGCGGTAATGAAAAACTGTTTTTT. This translates into CASSSARGNEKLFF. The chain recombines TRBV5-1 with TRBJ1-4; D is ambiguous. The V gene's germline CDR1 is SGHRS and CDR2 YFSETQ. This CDR3 has 14 amino acids. Trimming took off 3 bases at V and 4 bases at J, with 10 bases between the two ends.

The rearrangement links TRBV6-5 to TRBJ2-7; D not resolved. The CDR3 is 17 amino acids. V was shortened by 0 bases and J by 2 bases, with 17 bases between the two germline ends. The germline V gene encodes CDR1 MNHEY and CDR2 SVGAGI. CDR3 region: CASSYSKRPDRTYEQYF. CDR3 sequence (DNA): TGTGCCAGCAGTTACTCAAAACGTCCTGACCGAACCTACGAGCAGTACTTC.

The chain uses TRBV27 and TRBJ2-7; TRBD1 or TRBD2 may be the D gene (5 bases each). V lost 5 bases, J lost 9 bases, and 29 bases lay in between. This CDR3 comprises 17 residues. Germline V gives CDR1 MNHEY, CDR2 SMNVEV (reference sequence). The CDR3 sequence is CASSPRSRQGLSEVQYF. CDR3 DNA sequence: TGTGCCAGCAGTCCTCGATCGCGGCAGGGCTTGTCGGAGGTGCAGTACTTC.

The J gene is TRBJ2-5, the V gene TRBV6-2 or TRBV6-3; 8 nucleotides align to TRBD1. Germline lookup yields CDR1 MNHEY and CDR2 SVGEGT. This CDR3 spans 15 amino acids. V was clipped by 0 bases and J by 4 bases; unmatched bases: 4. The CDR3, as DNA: TGTGCCAGCAGTTACTCGGACAGGGTGGCAGAGACCCAGTACTTC. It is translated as CASSYSDRVAETQYF.

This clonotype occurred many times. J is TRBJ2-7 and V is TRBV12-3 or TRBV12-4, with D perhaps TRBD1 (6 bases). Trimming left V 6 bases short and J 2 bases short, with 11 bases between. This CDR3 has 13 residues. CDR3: CASSLRQAYEQYF. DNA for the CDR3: TGTGCCAGCAGCCTCCGACAGGCCTACGAGCAGTACTTC.

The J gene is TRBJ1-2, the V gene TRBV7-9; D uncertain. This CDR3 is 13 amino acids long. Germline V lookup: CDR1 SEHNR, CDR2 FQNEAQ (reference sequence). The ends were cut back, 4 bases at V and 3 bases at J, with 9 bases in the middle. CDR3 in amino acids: CASSYDGYYGYTF. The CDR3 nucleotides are TGTGCCAGCAGCTACGACGGCTACTATGGCTACACCTTC.

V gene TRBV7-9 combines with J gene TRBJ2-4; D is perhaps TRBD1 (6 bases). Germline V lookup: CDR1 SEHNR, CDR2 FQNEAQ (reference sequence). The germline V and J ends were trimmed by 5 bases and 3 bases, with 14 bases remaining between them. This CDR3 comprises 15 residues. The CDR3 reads CASSGQPEGKNIQYF. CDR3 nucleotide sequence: TGTGCCAGCAGCGGACAGCCCGAGGGCAAAAACATTCAGTACTTC.

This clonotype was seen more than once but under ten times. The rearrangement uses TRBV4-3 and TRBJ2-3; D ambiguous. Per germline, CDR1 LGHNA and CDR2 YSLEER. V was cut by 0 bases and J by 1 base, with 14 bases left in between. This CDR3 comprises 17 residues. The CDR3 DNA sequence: TGCGCCAGCAGCCAAGAGGTTGGCGGTAGGGGCACAGATACGCAGTATTTT. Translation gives CASSQEVGGRGTDTQYF.